Each of the 10 T cell receptor beta chains below was sequenced from the same sample in a study of CD8+ T cells in alopecia areata. Reverse transcribed after extraction, RNA yielded cDNA as the sequencing template. Assay used: immunoSEQ multiplex PCR; TCRdb lists only in-frame clones, some missing. Altogether 2,200 or so clones were found in the sample, and no singletons occur. CD4, CD8alpha, NKG2D, NKG2ACE and other markers were used to sort pooled cutaneous lymph node cells. Sequencing used CD8+ T cells sorted from a lymph node. The receptor source for this set is a C3H/HeJ mouse with alopecia areata. These mice share the MHC haplotype H2-k.

This clone was detected many times. Gene labels here are mouse ones. With the read ending 4 residues before the CDR3 end, the germline J gene is used to fill in that end. The rearrangement links TRBV19 to TRBJ1-1; 10 nucleotides match TRBD1. The germline gives CDR1 FNHDT, CDR2 SITEND (reference sequence). This CDR3 has 15 residues. V shed 6 bases, J shed 0 bases, and the junction held 5 bases outside the gene matches. The sequenced part of the CDR3 DNA is TGTGCCAGCACCCTCGGACAGGGGGCAAACACA. Amino acid sequence: CASTLGQGANT. The whole CDR3 reads CASTLGQGANTEVFF.

There are many counts of this clone. Gene names are mouse gene names. The DNA ends 4 residues before the CDR3 does, and the rest of the CDR3 is filled in from the germline J gene. V and J are TRBV1 and TRBJ1-1, with D perhaps matching TRBD1 (5 bases). The germline gives CDR1 NSQYPW, CDR2 LRSPGD (reference sequence). The CDR3 is made up of 12 amino acids. The covered CDR3 bases are TGCACCTGCAGTGCTGACAGTACA. As protein: CTCSADST. The whole CDR3 region reads CTCSADSTEVFF.

This clone was detected many times. Genes and germline come from the mouse. The CDR3 is cut off 4 residues early in the read; its end comes from the germline J gene. The genes are TRBV14 and TRBJ2-5; D not resolved. This CDR3 has 10 residues. Germline V gives CDR1 SGHDT, CDR2 FRDEAV. The CDR3 bases that were read are TGTGCCAGCGAAGGTGAC. Protein: CASEGD. The whole CDR3 reads CASEGDTQYF.

This clone was observed at least ten times. Gene names refer to mouse genes. The read gets to within 4 residues of the CDR3 end, and the germline J gene fills in the rest. This chain links TRBV5 with TRBJ2-2; 9 bases are a match to TRBD2. The CDR3 consists of 16 residues. With V trimmed by 0 bases and J by 1 base, 0 bases remained unmatched. CDR1 and CDR2 from the germline V gene are LGHNA and YNLKQL (reference sequence). The CDR3 sequence: CASSQETGGNTGQLYF. Incomplete CDR3 DNA: TGTGCCAGCAGCCAAGAGACTGGGGGAAACACCGGG.

This clone was observed a few times. Mouse germline and gene names are used. The CDR3 extends 4 residues past the end of the read, so its final part is completed from the germline J gene. The chain links TRBV13-1 to TRBJ2-1; the match to TRBD2 covers 9 bases. The CDR3 is 15 residues long. CDR1 NSHNY and CDR2 SYGAGN come from the germline V gene. V trimming: 3 bases; J trimming: 6 bases; junction bases outside the gene matches: 7. The CDR3 spells CASSALGGWGAEQFF. Partial CDR3 DNA: TGTGCCAGCAGTGCTCTGGGGGGGTGGGGTGCT.

This clone was detected ten times or more. The gene names here belong to mouse. Read sequence stops 4 residues before the CDR3 end, and the germline J gene provides the missing end. This sequence joins TRBV13-1 and TRBJ1-1; TRBD1 might be the D (5 bases). CDR1 and CDR2 from the germline V gene are NSHNY and SYGAGN. V gave up 0 bases and J gave up 0 bases, with 12 bases separating them. The CDR3 contains 16 residues. This CDR3 is CASSDEGTGANTEVFF. The sequenced part of the CDR3 DNA is TGTGCCAGCAGTGATGAAGGTACAGGTGCAAACACA.

This clone was counted between two and nine times. Gene names are mouse gene names. The DNA ends 4 residues before the CDR3 does, and the rest of the CDR3 is filled in from the germline J gene. V and J are TRBV2 and TRBJ2-7; 9 bases agree with TRBD2. Per germline, CDR1 LGHNA and CDR2 YSYQKL. The CDR3 runs to 15 residues. This chain's CDR3 is CASSQDADWGDEQYF. The sequenced CDR3 bases are TGTGCCAGCAGCCAAGATGCGGACTGGGGAGAT.

This clone was observed many times. Mouse germline and gene names are used. The CDR3 end falls 4 residues outside the read, so it is completed with the germline J gene. The rearrangement joins TRBV13-1 to TRBJ2-5; TRBD2 is a possible D gene (5 bases). The CDR3 spans 13 residues. V lost 2 bases, J lost 3 bases, and 7 bases lay in between. Germline values: CDR1 NSHNY, CDR2 SYGAGN. The CDR3 protein is CASSDWEQDTQYF. CDR3 DNA (partial): TGTGCCAGCAGTGACTGGGAGCAAGAC.

This clone occurred many times. Any gene name here is a mouse gene name. The sequence runs out 3 residues before the end of the CDR3; the remainder is reconstructed from the germline J gene. The chain has TRBV16 and TRBJ1-6; possibly TRBD1 for D (6 bases). TRBJ1-6 is placed among ORFs of uncertain function. The CDR3 loop spans 15 amino acids. Trimming left V 5 bases short and J 3 bases short, with 11 bases between. Looked up from germline, CDR1 is SGHSA and CDR2 is FRNQAP. The chain's CDR3 is CASSLRDNYNSPLYF. Partial CDR3 DNA: TGTGCAAGCAGCCTCCGGGACAACTATAATTCGCCC.

To note about this clone: Germline and genes here are mouse. Read data end 4 residues before the CDR3 end; the end is taken from the germline J gene. This chain joins TRBV13-1 and TRBJ1-1; 9 bases are shared with TRBD1. The V and J ends lost 2 bases and 4 bases, in that order; junction bases with no gene match: 3. Germline loops: CDR1 NSHNY, CDR2 SYGAGN. The CDR3 consists of 14 residues. The DNA read from the CDR3 is TGTGCCAGCAGTGAGGGGACAGGGCGCACA. Translation: CASSEGTGRT. The full CDR3 reads CASSEGTGRTEVFF.